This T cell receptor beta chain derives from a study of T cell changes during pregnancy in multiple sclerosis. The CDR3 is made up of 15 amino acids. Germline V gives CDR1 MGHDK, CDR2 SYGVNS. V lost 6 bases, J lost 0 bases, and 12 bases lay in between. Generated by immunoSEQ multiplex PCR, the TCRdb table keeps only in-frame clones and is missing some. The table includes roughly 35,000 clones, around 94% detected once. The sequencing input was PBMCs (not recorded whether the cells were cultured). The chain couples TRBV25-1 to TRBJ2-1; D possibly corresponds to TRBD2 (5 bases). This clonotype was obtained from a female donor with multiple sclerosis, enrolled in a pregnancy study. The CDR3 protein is CASSRTLSSYNEQFF. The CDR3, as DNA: TGTGCCAGCAGCCGGACTTTAAGCTCCTACAATGAGCAGTTCTTC.